A selection of T cell receptor beta chains follows, all from one sample in a study of CD8 T cells in Susac syndrome. Each CDR3 protein gets one entry after TCRdb re-called the immunoSEQ multiplex PCR reads with MiXCR. This sample yields a few hundred thousand distinct CDR3 sequences, of which around 95% are seen a single time; just over 0.08% belongs to the top ten. Sequencing was done on a sample of CD4+ T cells from PBMCs. These receptors all come from a human donor with multiple sclerosis. Each CDR3 is given with its conserved first and last residue. Rows may omit the clone size; those that give it use once, few, many or a size class.

J	V	size	CDR3
TRBJ2-5	TRBV27	-	CASSLRASGAQETQYF
TRBJ2-6	TRBV7-3	-	CASSLGLAGTGANVLTF
TRBJ2-3	TRBV7-9	-	CASSSQGLVADTQYF
TRBJ2-6	TRBV5-1	-	CASSSGSFPSGANVLTF
TRBJ2-7	TRBV2	few	CASSRQGAYEQYF
TRBJ1-2	TRBV14	-	CASSPKLGAVDGYTF
TRBJ1-5	TRBV30	-	CAWRGSNSNQPQHF
TRBJ1-5	TRBV12-3/TRBV12-4	-	CASSLQGFQRPQHF
TRBJ2-1	TRBV6-5	-	CATSQGNEQFF
TRBJ1-1	TRBV2	-	CASSDLRSRNTEAFF
TRBJ2-7	TRBV12-3/TRBV12-4	-	CASSFRRFSYEQYF
TRBJ1-6	TRBV2	-	CASSDSSPNYVSPLHF
TRBJ2-7	TRBV20-1	-	CSARYQQTYEQYF
TRBJ2-7	TRBV20-1	-	CSARPSGGAWAYEQYF
TRBJ2-1	TRBV29-1	-	CSGHQSGGANNEQFF
TRBJ2-1	TRBV4-2	once	CASSQGPLGTGGVTKQFF
TRBJ1-2	TRBV18	-	CASSPIMANYGYTF
TRBJ1-2	TRBV20-1	-	CSARGGANYGYTF
TRBJ2-3	TRBV7-2	-	CASSSSPSGGLQDTQYF
TRBJ1-2	TRBV28	-	CASSLRELNYGYTF
TRBJ1-1	TRBV18	-	CASSPPMRTEAFF
TRBJ2-1	TRBV9	-	CASSVTSRPYNEQFF
TRBJ2-1	TRBV5-1	-	CASSLEGVPNEQFF
TRBJ2-3	TRBV20-1	once	CSAPSGGVSTDTQYF
TRBJ1-1	TRBV15	-	CATSREFGPRQHSEAFF
TRBJ2-1	TRBV20-1	-	CSASTGWGEQFF
TRBJ2-3	TRBV24-1	-	CATSSGTGVPGTQYF
TRBJ2-3	TRBV20-1	once	CSASAPGTDTQYF
TRBJ1-5	TRBV7-8	-	CASSPGAVGGVQPQHF
TRBJ1-5	TRBV20-1	-	CSATGLLTDGNQPQHF
TRBJ2-1	TRBV24-1	-	CATSDGGGQQFF
TRBJ1-1	TRBV20-1	-	CSATKTANTEAFF
TRBJ2-1	TRBV20-1	once	CSALSDSLAGGFEQFF
TRBJ1-2	TRBV20-1	-	CSARGTGRSGYTF
TRBJ2-3	TRBV5-1	-	CASSFRTESTDTQYF
TRBJ2-7	TRBV20-1	-	CSAPGQGRNEQYF
TRBJ2-5	TRBV30	-	CAWKGPGETQYF
TRBJ1-4	TRBV27	-	CASTRDGEKLFF
TRBJ2-3	TRBV20-1	few	CSARDQGRDTQYF
TRBJ2-3	TRBV5-4	once	CASSPVTSGSTDTQYF